This T cell receptor (beta chain) was sequenced in a study of blood T cell repertoires in COVID-19. Study at large: Both acute and convalescent COVID-19 samples were obtained from the United States, Italy and Spain. In each case, the material was cDNA or gDNA derived from T cells, B-cell-depleted T cells, or PBMCs.

CDR3 length: 15 amino acids. Germline CDR1 is LGHDT and CDR2 is YNNKEL (reference sequence). The V gene end was trimmed by 3 bases and the J gene end by 6 bases; junction bases not matched to a gene: 7. Authors' processing steps: For nucleated cells, counts were estimated from reference gene primer amplification. The assay was immunoSEQ multiplex PCR, and TCRdb's table has in-frame clones only and misses some. D and trimming were read from the DNA, whereas the V and J calls and clone size are those reported in that table. Found here are fewer than 250,000 clones, roughly 86% of them singletons; the top ten hold about 4%.

The clonotype was recovered from a man aged 45-65 years with acute or convalescent COVID-19. The V and J genes are TRBV3-1 (or the pseudogene TRBV3-2) and TRBJ2-7, with 11 positions matching TRBD2. The sample consisted of peripheral blood. The CDR3 sequence is CASSHVAGGRREQYF. DNA of the CDR3: TGTGCCAGCAGCCATGTAGCGGGGGGGCGTCGCGAGCAGTACTTC.